This T cell receptor beta chain was identified during a study of cytomegalovirus exposure and HLA in healthy donors (dated by TCRdb to the late 2010s). The study in broad terms: The roughly 670 repertoires of the first cohort and the 95 to 150 validation repertoires were produced on the same platform, according to a later analysis. Along with the approximately 650-subject first cohort, a separate validation cohort of 120 different subjects was used. The study aimed to test whether signatures of past pathogen exposure could be identified by cataloging public T cell receptors. High-throughput TCR immunosequencing, statistical association of individual TCRs with disease status, and machine learning were combined to predict cytomegalovirus infection status. Paper-wide results and their limitations: In a later analysis, TCRs clustered in the first cohort were found to also tend to co-occur in the 130 or so validation repertoires, with 90% to 95% of cluster scores above 0. All 120 repertoires were used to score co-occurrence in the validation cohort in a later analysis, because that analysis had no HLA typing for the cohort. The authors suggested that the approach could potentially be extended to other disease states and immunological phenotypes. Cytomegalovirus status was reported to be diagnosed by the classifier with high specificity and sensitivity in both the original and validation cohorts. In the study, approximately 160 TCR beta chains were listed as associated with cytomegalovirus. While some public TCRs were present in many individuals, most TCR sequences turned up only very rarely across donors. A few of the identified cytomegalovirus-associated TCR beta chains were confirmed in vitro to be specific for cytomegalovirus antigens.

Separate from the roughly 650-subject first cohort, the validation cohort of roughly 110 subjects was the group to which the donors belonged. Ends trimmed: V by 6 bases, J by 2 bases; bases unmatched to a gene: 3. From cysteine to phenylalanine, the CDR3 is 12 amino acids long. The DNA shown is the 36-base CDR3, in frame from base 1. For CDR1 and CDR2, the germline V gene lists SQVTM and ANQGSEA. Points on this clone: Its specific antigen is unknown. Per-base qualities were not stored, and no clone one base away is much larger.

Library construction relied on the immunoSEQ multiplex PCR assay. The source study handled its data this way. A statistical classification framework was developed to diagnose cytomegalovirus status using the catalog of TCR beta chain sequences. The immuneACCESS repertoire file appears here via TCRdb, limited to in-frame rearrangements. These files lack a portion of the clones; in checked studies, under half of the deficit traces to unresolved V genes, and the cause of the others is not known. That table furnishes V, J and clone size, whereas the DNA furnished D and trimming. Across this sample there are tens of thousands of clones, with 95% to 97% seen only once. The top ten hold 0.78% of the sample.

The sequenced sample was PBMCs. The clonotype was recovered from a man aged 18 to 29 in good health and CMV-seronegative. The sequence is built from TRBV29-1 and TRBJ1-2; the central 7 bases match TRBD1. The CDR3 has the sequence CSVEGQNYGYTF. Here is the DNA: TGCAGCGTAGAGGGACAGAACTATGGCTACACCTTC.